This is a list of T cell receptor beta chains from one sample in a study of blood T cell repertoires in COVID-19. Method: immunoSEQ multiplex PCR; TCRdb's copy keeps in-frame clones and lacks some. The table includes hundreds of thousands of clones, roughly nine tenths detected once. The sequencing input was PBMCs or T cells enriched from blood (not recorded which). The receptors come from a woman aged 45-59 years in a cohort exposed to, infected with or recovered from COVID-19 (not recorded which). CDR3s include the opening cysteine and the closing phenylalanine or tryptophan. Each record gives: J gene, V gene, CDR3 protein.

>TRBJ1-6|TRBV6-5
CASSPRRGGNSPLHF
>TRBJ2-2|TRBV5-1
CASSLTGGYTGELFF
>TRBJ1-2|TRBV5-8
CASSVTGSGYGYTF
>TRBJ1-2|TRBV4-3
CASSQGDRGQGYTF
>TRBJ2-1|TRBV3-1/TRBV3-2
CASRGAGVSEQFF
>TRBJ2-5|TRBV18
CASSPRGAGQGIGETQYF
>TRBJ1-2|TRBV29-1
CSVSPPGGYYGYTF
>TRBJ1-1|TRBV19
CASSANRANTEAFF
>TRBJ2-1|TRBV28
CASSFITSGGGEQFF
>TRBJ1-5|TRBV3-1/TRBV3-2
CASSQDQGRNQPQHF
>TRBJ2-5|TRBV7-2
CASSLTGESKTQYF
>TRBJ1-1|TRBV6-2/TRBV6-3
CASSYSLFSTEAFF
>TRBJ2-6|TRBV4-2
CASSQVGGLSSGANVLTF
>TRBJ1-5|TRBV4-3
CASSQDRTGNQPQHF
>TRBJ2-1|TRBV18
CASSPLAGNNEQFF
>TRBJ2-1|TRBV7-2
CASSLGQGSYNEQFF
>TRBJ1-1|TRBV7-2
CASSSIGGVGSTEAFF
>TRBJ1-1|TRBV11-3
CASSQAGSMNTEAFF
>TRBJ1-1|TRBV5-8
CASLRGLAFF
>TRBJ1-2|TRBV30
CAWSATGAYGYTF
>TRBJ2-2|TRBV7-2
CASSPTRQILTGELFF
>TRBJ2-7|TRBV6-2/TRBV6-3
CASSSSPYEQYF
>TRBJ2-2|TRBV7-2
CASSFDRGSGELFF
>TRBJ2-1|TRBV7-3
CASSPRQGATYNEQFF
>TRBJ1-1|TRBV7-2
CASSGSVGAFF
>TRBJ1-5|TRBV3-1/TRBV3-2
CASSQKGLQGDQPQHF
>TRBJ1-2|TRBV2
CASSRRQGEIYGYTF
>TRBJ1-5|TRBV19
CATSGTGSQPQHF
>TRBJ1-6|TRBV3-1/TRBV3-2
CASSQVMGQGFYSPLHF
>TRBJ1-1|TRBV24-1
CATRDTGGGSDEAFF
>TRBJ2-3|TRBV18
CASSPSLAGVADTQYF
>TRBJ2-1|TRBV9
CASSVGLAGDYNEQFF
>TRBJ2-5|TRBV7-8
CASSLGLAGAYQETQYF
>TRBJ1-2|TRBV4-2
CASSQERAGGYGYTF
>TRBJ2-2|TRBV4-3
CASSRRPHRVSNTGELFF
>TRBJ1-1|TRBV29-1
CSVTTGTGTRAFF
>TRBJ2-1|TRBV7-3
CASSSAGTGGYNEQFF
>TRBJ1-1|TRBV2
CASGIAEGTEAFF
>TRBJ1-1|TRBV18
CASSPEPGQNTEAFF
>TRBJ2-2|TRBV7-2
CASSAPLTSGGAPGELFF
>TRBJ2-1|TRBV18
CASSRDRGSYNEQFF
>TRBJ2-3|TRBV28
CASNARGTPSTDTQYF